This T cell receptor (beta chain) was recovered during a study of T cell changes during pregnancy in multiple sclerosis. Per the germline V gene, CDR1 is MNHEY and CDR2 is SVGAGI. The CDR3 extends over 14 amino acids. V lost 6 bases and J 3 bases, leaving 15 bases between the germline ends. Clones were sequenced by immunoSEQ multiplex PCR, and TCRdb holds only the in-frame ones, with some missing. The sample yields 30,000 to 35,000 clones, about 89% seen once. This clonotype was sampled from a female donor with multiple sclerosis, enrolled in a pregnancy study. Sample: CD8+ T cells from peripheral blood mononuclear cells, taken in the second trimester of pregnancy. J is TRBJ2-7 and V is TRBV6-5; a possible D gene is TRBD2 (6 bases). CDR3 sequence (DNA): TGTGCCAGCAGCCCCCCGGGAGACCTCTACGAGCAGTACTTC. Encoded protein: CASSPPGDLYEQYF.